The present T cell receptor (beta chain) was sequenced within a study of T cell responses to AZD1222 COVID-19 vaccine. Second doses at about 4 or about 12 weeks were pooled. Data came from immunoSEQ multiplex PCR; TCRdb stores just in-frame clones and leaves some out. The sample records some 110,000 clones, approximately 90% being singletons. The TCR comes from an adult who received the AZD1222 COVID-19 vaccine. Sample: peripheral blood, taken 28 days after the second AZD1222 dose.

The CDR3 nucleotides are TGTGCCAGCTCACCTCAGGGTTATGCAGATACGCAGTATTTT. Translation: CASSPQGYADTQYF. The chain links TRBV18 to TRBJ2-3; a weak D match, TRBD1 (5 bases). V dropped 3 bases and J dropped 4 bases, with 11 bases sitting between them. Germline V gene lookup returns CDR1 KGHSH and CDR2 LQKENI. The CDR3 consists of 14 residues.